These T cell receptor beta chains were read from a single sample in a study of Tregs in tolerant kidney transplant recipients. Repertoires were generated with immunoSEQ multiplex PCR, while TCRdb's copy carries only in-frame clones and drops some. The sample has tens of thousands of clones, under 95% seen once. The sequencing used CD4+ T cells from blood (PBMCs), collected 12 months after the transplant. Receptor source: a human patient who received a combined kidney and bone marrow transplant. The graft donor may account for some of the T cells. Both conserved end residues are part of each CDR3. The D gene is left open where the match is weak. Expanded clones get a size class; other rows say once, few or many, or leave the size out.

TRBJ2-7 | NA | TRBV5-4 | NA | CASSRGAQAYEQYF | TGTGCCAGCAGCCGGGGGGCACAGGCCTACGAGCAGTACTTC
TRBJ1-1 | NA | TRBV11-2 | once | CASSQRQLRNTEAFF | TGTGCCAGCAGTCAGAGACAGTTAAGGAACACTGAAGCTTTCTTT
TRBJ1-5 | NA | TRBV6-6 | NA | CASTPDRNTGQPQHF | TGTGCCAGCACCCCAGACAGGAACACGGGTCAGCCCCAGCATTTT
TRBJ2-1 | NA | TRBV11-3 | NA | CASSLAYTAYNEQFF | TGTGCCAGCAGCTTAGCCTATACAGCCTACAATGAGCAGTTCTTC
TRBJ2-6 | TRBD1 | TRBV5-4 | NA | CASSFGQGAAGANVLTF | TGTGCCAGCAGCTTTGGACAGGGGGCGGCTGGGGCCAACGTCCTGACTTTC
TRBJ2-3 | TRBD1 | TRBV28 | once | CASSYPGQGAKDTQYF | TGTGCCAGCAGTTACCCCGGACAGGGGGCGAAAGATACGCAGTATTTT
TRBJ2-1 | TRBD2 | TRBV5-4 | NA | CASSITSGSNEQFF | TGTGCCAGCAGCATTACTAGCGGGAGCAATGAGCAGTTCTTC
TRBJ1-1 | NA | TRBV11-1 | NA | CASSLPPLEAFF | TGTGCCAGCAGCCTACCTCCGCTTGAAGCTTTCTTT
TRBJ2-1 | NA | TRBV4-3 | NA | CASSQDGRWRNEQFF | TGCGCCAGCAGCCAAGATGGCAGGTGGAGGAATGAGCAGTTCTTC
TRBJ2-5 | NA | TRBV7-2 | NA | CASSFTPGEQTQYF | TGTGCCAGCAGTTTTACGCCGGGAGAGCAGACCCAGTACTTC
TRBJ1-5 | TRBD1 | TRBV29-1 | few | CSVGQGRDQPQHF | TGCAGCGTTGGACAGGGGAGGGATCAGCCCCAGCATTTT
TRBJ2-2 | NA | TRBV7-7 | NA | CASSLSSNTGELFF | TGTGCCAGCAGTTTATCCTCCAACACCGGGGAGCTGTTTTTT
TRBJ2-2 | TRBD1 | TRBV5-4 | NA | CASLATGGTGELFF | TGTGCCAGCTTAGCGACAGGGGGAACCGGGGAGCTGTTTTTT
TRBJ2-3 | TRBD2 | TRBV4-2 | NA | CASSQDLSGGTDTQYF | TGTGCCAGCAGCCAAGATCTTAGCGGGGGAACAGATACGCAGTATTTT
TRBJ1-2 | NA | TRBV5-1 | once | CASSLAGGRNYGYTF | TGCGCCAGCAGCTTGGCCGGAGGTAGGAACTATGGCTACACCTTC
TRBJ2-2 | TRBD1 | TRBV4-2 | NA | CASSHGDRANTGELFF | TGTGCCAGCAGCCACGGGGACAGGGCGAACACCGGGGAGCTGTTTTTT
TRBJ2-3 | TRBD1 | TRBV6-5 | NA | CASRPDRGSTDTQYF | TGTGCCAGCAGGCCTGACAGGGGGAGCACAGATACGCAGTATTTT
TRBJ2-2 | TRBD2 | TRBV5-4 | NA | CASSLGTSGWTGELFF | TGTGCCAGCAGCTTGGGGACTAGCGGGTGGACCGGGGAGCTGTTTTTT
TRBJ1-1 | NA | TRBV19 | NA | CASSIIPMNTEAFF | TGTGCCAGTAGTATAATCCCCATGAACACTGAAGCTTTCTTT
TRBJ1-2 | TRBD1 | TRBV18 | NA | CASSPANRGNYGYTF | TGTGCCAGCTCACCAGCGAACAGGGGCAACTATGGCTACACCTTC
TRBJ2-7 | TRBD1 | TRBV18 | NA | CASSRSGTAAYEQYF | TGTGCCAGCTCACGCTCCGGGACAGCCGCCTACGAGCAGTACTTC
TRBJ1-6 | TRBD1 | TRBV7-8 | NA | CASSLEGQLYNSPLHF | TGTGCCAGCAGCTTAGAGGGACAGTTATATAATTCCCCCCTCCACTTT
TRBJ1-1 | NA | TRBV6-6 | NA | CASTAVHPTEAFF | TGTGCCAGCACCGCCGTACATCCGACTGAAGCTTTCTTT
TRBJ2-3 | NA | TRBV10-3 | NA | CAISESTSSLTDTQYF | TGTGCCATCAGTGAGTCTACTAGCAGCCTCACAGATACGCAGTATTTT
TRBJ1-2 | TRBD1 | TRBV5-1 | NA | CASSLNQGAVNYGYTF | TGCGCCAGCAGCTTGAATCAGGGGGCAGTTAACTATGGCTACACCTTC